This TCR beta chain originates from a study of blood T cell repertoires in COVID-19 (TCRdb year 2020). General notes on the study: Collaborator samples came from the United States, Italy and Spain and covered acute and convalescent phases of COVID-19. The prospective study material was composed of cDNA or gDNA derived from T cells, B-cell-depleted T cells, or PBMCs. Deeply sampled blood TCRbeta repertoires from subjects exposed to, actively infected with, or recovered from COVID-19 were included in the dataset. The repertoires were made available in a free public database intended to serve as a resource for research on the immune response to SARS-CoV-2. The samples were drawn from two sources: the first 160 participants of the ongoing ImmuneRACE study, and 1,254 subjects contributed by 6 global collaborators. A de-identified subject ID, COVID-19 status, age in years and sex were almost always included in the sample metadata. Where available, HLA class I and class II types were taken from metadata supplied by the sample provider and were not determined by assay-based typing.

TCRbeta CDR3 regions were amplified from genomic DNA using the immunoSEQ Assay, a bias-controlled multiplex PCR. The authors processed their data as follows. Nucleated cell counts per sample were estimated from amplification of reference gene primers within the assay. To quantify the absolute abundance of each unique TCRbeta CDR3 rearrangement, sequence reads were collapsed and filtered. For each sample, productive Simpson clonality was calculated as the square root of Simpson's diversity index over productive rearrangements. Held by TCRdb, this immuneACCESS table contains in-frame sequences only and omits some clones. Under half of the omission traces to an unresolved V gene where checked; the cause of the rest is unknown. The V and J calls and clone size were taken over from that table, and D and trimming were inferred from the DNA. The sample contains about 280,000 clones, approximately 88% of them found a single time. The ten largest clones capture around 2.1% of the sample.

Each collaborating institution followed its own protocols to collect whole blood in K2EDTA tubes. For TCRbeta analysis, collaborator samples were shipped as frozen whole blood, as isolated PBMCs, or as DNA extracted from either sample type. Study-wide findings and limitations: How much clinical and demographic metadata was included differed by source and by participant, and the metadata was provided uncurated.

Concerning this clone itself: The antigen it binds to is not known. No base-level quality is on record; no much larger clone is a single base apart.

Relative to germline, V is 1 base shorter and J is 1 base shorter, with 7 bases between their ends. CDR1 and CDR2 were assigned from the germline V gene (reference sequence) as LGHDT and YNNKEL. The CDR3 sequence holds 14 residues, the cysteine and phenylalanine included. Only CDR3 DNA remains: 42 bases, in frame from the first base. The origin of this receptor is a man aged 50 or older with acute or convalescent COVID-19. The sequence links TRBV3-1 (or the pseudogene TRBV3-2) to TRBJ2-5; the D segment cannot be called with confidence. The sample was peripheral blood. The DNA reads TGTGCCAGCAGCCAAGGGGCCGGCCAAGAGACCCAGTACTTC. Translated, this is CASSQGAGQETQYF.